Presented here are 8 T cell receptor delta chains from one specimen sequenced in a study of γδ T cells in repeated Plasmodium falciparum infection. Bulk repertoires came from Vgamma9/Vdelta2+ or Vdelta2-negative gammadelta T cells flow-sorted from PBMC. TCRdb reanalysed the multiplex PCR reads with CATT. The top ten clones hold 15% of a sample with tens of thousands of delta-chain clones, over 1.5% of them seen once. Sequencing input: gamma-delta T cells from blood. These receptor sequences come from a pool of human donors (malaria-infected and uninfected, not separated).

Points on this clone: A read error likely explains this, since a far larger clone differs by one base. This CDR3 is also generated by other DNA sequences in the sample. V and J are TRDV1 and TRDJ1, with TRDD3 as a possible D gene (6 bases). The CDR3 contains 18 residues. Germline-derived CDR1 and CDR2 are TSWWSYY and QGS. The CDR3 sequence: CALGETSPSLGPPDKLIF. CDR3 nucleotide sequence: TGTGCTCTCGGGGAAACGAGCCCTTCGCTGGGGCCCCCCGATAAACTCATCTTT.

This chain uses TRDV2 with TRDJ1; 13 nucleotides line up with TRDD3. The J gene was not available in TCRdb and was assigned here by matching the DNA to germline segments. After removal of 4 bases from V and 3 bases from J, the junction contained 16 bases not matched to a gene. CDR1 and CDR2 (germline): GEAIGNYY, EKD. The CDR3 sequence is 19 residues long. The CDR3 nucleotides read TGTGCCTGTGATCAACGGGGGGCTACTGGGGGATACGCATCCGATAAACTCATCTTT. It codes for CACDQRGATGGYASDKLIF.

This clone occurred many times. TCRdb's protein, taken from a much larger clone, differs from this DNA's translation at residue 6, likely owing to a read error; the protein displayed comes from the DNA. This chain connects TRDV1 to TRDJ1, with D uncertain. The CDR3 covers 14 residues. With 5 bases removed from V and 0 bases from J, the gap between germline ends came to 10 bases. CDR1 is TSWWSYY and CDR2 is QGS in the germline V gene. The CDR3: CALGISKYTDKLIF. For the CDR3, the DNA is TGTGCTCTTGGGATTTCCAAGTACACCGATAAACTCATCTTT.

This clone has a count of ten or more. TCRdb pairs this DNA with a much larger clone's protein that differs at residue 6, likely a read error; the protein shown was translated from the DNA. The V call is TRDV1, the J call TRDJ1, with 7 bases fitting TRDD3. Germline V gene data show CDR1 as TSWWSYY and CDR2 as QGS. The CDR3 covers 17 residues. Trimming took 4 bases from V and 4 from J; bases not matched to a gene: 15. The CDR3 DNA sequence: TGTGCTCTTGGGGCCCCCTTCTCTTTTGGGGGACACGATAAACTCATCTTT. Protein product: CALGAPFSFGGHDKLIF.

This clone was seen many times. A read error likely explains this, since a far larger clone differs by one base. Other DNA sequences in this specimen translate into the identical CDR3. This sequence joins TRDV2 and TRDJ2; D is perhaps TRDD3 (6 bases). TCRdb gives no J gene; it was assigned here by matching the DNA to germline. The CDR3 loop spans 13 amino acids. CDR1 is GEAIGNYY and CDR2 is EKD in the germline V gene. CDR3 region: CACDTWGTAQLFF. CDR3 coding DNA: TGTGCCTGCGACACCTGGGGGACAGCACAACTCTTCTTT.

This clone occurred a few times. TCRdb lists the protein of a much larger clone for this DNA, which differs at residue 17, so this is likely a read error; the protein given here is translated from the DNA itself. This chain uses TRDV2 with TRDJ1, with no clear D. CDR3 length: 19 amino acids. Germline CDR1 reads GEAIGNYY; CDR2 reads EKD. CDR3 in amino acids: CACDTVLAGPIGSTDKPIF. In DNA, the CDR3 is TGTGCCTGTGACACCGTACTCGCGGGCCCTATCGGAAGCACCGATAAACCCATCTTT.

With regard to this clone: A far bigger clonotype differs at one base, so this is likely a read error. Other DNA sequences within the sample encode an identical CDR3. The chain employs TRDV3 and TRDJ1; tentatively, D is TRDD3 (6 bases). CDR1 is TVYSNPD, CDR2 GDNSRS, per germline (reference sequence). The CDR3 covers 18 residues. Trimming took 5 bases from V and 0 from J, leaving 28 bases between them. The CDR3 reads CARRLQIWGWPYTDKLIF. The CDR3 bases are TGTGCCCGCAGGCTACAGATCTGGGGATGGCCTTACACCGATAAACTCATCTTT.

This clone was found many times. It differs at one base from a far larger clone, so likely a read error. Other DNA sequences in the sample encode the same CDR3. The chain has TRDV1 and TRDJ1, with 13 bases lining up with TRDD3. CDR1 TSWWSYY and CDR2 QGS come from the germline V gene. This CDR3 comprises 15 residues. The CDR3 spells CALGDCTGGYEKLIF. CDR3 DNA sequence: TGTGCTCTCGGGGACTGCACTGGGGGATACGAGAAACTCATCTTT.